A single sample is the source of the 25 T cell receptor beta chains below, sequenced in a study of response to subunit inactivated influenza vaccine. TCRdb reprocessed the RT-PCR reads via MiXCR and lists one record per CDR3 protein. The data show about 240,000 distinct CDR3 sequences, 9% to 15% seen once. Here the sequenced sample was non-naive T cells sorted from PBMCs, taken 14 to 15 days before vaccination. These receptors all stem from a man between 50 and 59 years old who received an inactivated influenza vaccine.

This clonotype was observed a few times. This chain links TRBV18 with TRBJ2-1; 11 bases map to TRBD1. This CDR3 has 15 residues. CDR1 KGHSH and CDR2 LQKENI come from the germline V gene. J was trimmed by 2 bases and V by 8 bases; bases with no gene match: 5. The CDR3 DNA reads TGTGCCAGCGGACTGGACAGGGGGCCCTACAATGAGCAGTTCTTC. It specifies CASGLDRGPYNEQFF.

This clonotype has more than one count but fewer than ten. The rearrangement joins TRBV27 to TRBJ1-5; 10 bases line up with TRBD1. Looked up from germline, CDR1 is MNHEY and CDR2 is SMNVEV (reference sequence). The CDR3 is 15 amino acids. Losses at the gene ends were 5 bases for V and 5 bases for J; bases not matched to a gene: 6. CDR3 loop: CASSKGQGWDQPQHF. CDR3 nucleotide sequence: TGTGCCAGCAGTAAGGGACAGGGGTGGGATCAGCCCCAGCATTTT.

This chain joins TRBV27 and TRBJ2-7; D is ambiguous. Germline lookup yields CDR1 MNHEY and CDR2 SMNVEV (reference sequence). The CDR3 covers 16 residues. Trimming shortened V by 0 bases and J by 2 bases, and 14 bases separated the two germline ends. In DNA, the CDR3 is TGTGCCAGCAGTTTATCGTCGGCTGGCCTCCCCTACGAGCAGTACTTC. This translates into CASSLSSAGLPYEQYF.

This clonotype was recorded at least ten times. The chain joins TRBV5-1 to TRBJ1-2, with 7 bases aligning to TRBD1. V shed 0 bases and J 2 bases; nucleotides not matched to a gene: 4. This CDR3 contains 15 residues. Germline CDR1 is SGHRS and CDR2 is YFSETQ. Here the CDR3 DNA reads TGCGCCAGCAGCTTGGAAGGGGGCAGGAACTATGGCTACACCTTC. It yields the protein CASSLEGGRNYGYTF. Supplemented by reference TRBV5-1 and TRBJ1-2, the full variable domain reads KAGVTQTPRYLIKTRGQQVTLSCSPISGHRSVSWYQQTPGQGLQFLFEYFSETQRNKGNFPGRFSGRQFSNSRSEMNVSTLELGDSALYLCASSLEGGRNYGYTFGSGTRLTVV.

The genes are TRBV4-3 and TRBJ2-1; TRBD2 aligns across 13 bases. The CDR3 sequence is 16 residues long. J lost 6 bases, V lost 4 bases, and 6 bases had no gene match. Per the germline V gene, CDR1 is LGHNA and CDR2 is YSLEER. DNA of the CDR3: TGCGCCAGCAGCCCAGGAAGGACTAGCGGGAGCAATGAGCAGTTCTTC. It encodes CASSPGRTSGSNEQFF.

This clonotype showed up many times. CDR3 region: CASSTRTGAGYEQYF. CDR3 nucleotides: TGTGCCAGCAGCACCCGGACAGGGGCGGGGTACGAGCAGTACTTC. V gene TRBV7-2 combines with J gene TRBJ2-7; 9 nucleotides align to TRBD1. The CDR3 sequence is 15 residues long. Trimming removed 5 bases from V and 4 bases from J; junction bases left unmatched: 9. The germline CDR1 and CDR2 sequences are SGHTA and FQGNSA.

This clonotype was detected a few times. This chain connects TRBV20-1 to TRBJ2-3; D is ambiguous. The CDR3 is 13 residues long. The V end lost 3 bases, the J end lost 6 bases, and 13 bases lay between the germline ends. Germline V gene data show CDR1 as DFQATT and CDR2 as SNEGSKA (reference sequence). CDR3 sequence (DNA): TGCAGTGCTAGTATGGCTATTTGGGATACGCAGTATTTT. Its protein product is CSASMAIWDTQYF.

This clonotype was seen a handful of times. The V gene is TRBV27, the J gene TRBJ2-5; D gene uncertain. V lost 6 bases to trimming and J lost 2 bases, with 10 bases between them. CDR1 and CDR2 (germline): MNHEY, SMNVEV (reference sequence). This CDR3 comprises 13 residues. The CDR3 protein is CASRPVMQETQYF. For the CDR3, the DNA is TGTGCCAGCAGACCAGTGATGCAAGAGACCCAGTACTTC.

This clonotype appeared many times. CDR3 loop: CASSQGAPPILEQFF. CDR3 DNA sequence: TGCGCCAGCAGCCAAGGAGCCCCTCCGATTCTTGAGCAGTTCTTC. The chain has TRBV4-1 and TRBJ2-1; no clear D. Germline CDR1 reads MGHRA; CDR2 reads YSYEKL. V was clipped by 1 base and J by 9 bases, with 16 bases between them. The CDR3 has 15 amino acids.

This clonotype was observed a handful of times. The V gene is TRBV2, the J gene TRBJ2-5; 9 positions match TRBD1. The ends lost 1 base at V and 1 base at J; junction bases unmatched: 7. This CDR3 has 17 amino acids. CDR1 is SNHLY, CDR2 FYNNEI, per germline. The CDR3 region has the DNA TGTGCCAGCAGTGAAGGACACAGGGGGCCCCTCCAAGAGACCCAGTACTTC. Protein sequence: CASSEGHRGPLQETQYF.

V is TRBV6-1 and J is TRBJ2-3, with D perhaps being TRBD1 or TRBD2 (7 bases each). CDR3 size: 15 residues. Germline loops: CDR1 MNHNS, CDR2 SASEGT. Deletions cut 5 bases from V and 2 bases from J, with 14 bases between. CDR3 coding DNA: TGTGCCAGCAGTCAGGGGGGGGTTTTCACAGATACGCAGTATTTT. Translating gives CASSQGGVFTDTQYF.

This clonotype occurred a few times. The V and J genes are TRBV28 and TRBJ1-5; TRBD1 aligns across 7 bases. This CDR3 has 13 amino acids. Germline CDR1 and CDR2: MDHEN and SYDVKM. V shed 2 bases and J 9 bases; nucleotides not matched to a gene: 4. CDR3 in amino acids: CASSLQGGRPQHF. In DNA form, the CDR3 reads TGTGCCAGCAGTTTACAAGGGGGCAGGCCCCAGCATTTT. Supplemented by reference TRBV28 and TRBJ1-5, the full variable domain reads DVKVTQSSRYLVKRTGEKVFLECVQDMDHENMFWYRQDPGLGLRLIYFSYDVKMKEKGDIPEGYSVSREKKERFSLILESASTNQTSMYLCASSLQGGRPQHFGDGTRLSIL.

The chain couples TRBV7-2 to TRBJ2-5; unclear D gene. V lost 5 bases and J lost 2, with 15 bases in between. Germline-derived CDR1 and CDR2 are SGHTA and FQGNSA. CDR3 length equals 15 residues. The CDR3 DNA follows: TGTGCCAGCAGCCCCCAAGTAGGATTACAAGAGACCCAGTACTTC. It specifies CASSPQVGLQETQYF. The whole variable domain, filled in from reference TRBV7-2 and TRBJ2-5, reads GAGVSQSPSNKVTEKGKDVELRCDPISGHTALYWYRQSLGQGLEFLIYFQGNSAPDKSGLPSDRFSAERTGGSVSTLTIQRTQQEDSAVYLCASSPQVGLQETQYFGPGTRLLVL.

The V and J genes are TRBV11-2 and TRBJ2-1; 10 nucleotides match TRBD1. CDR1 and CDR2 (germline): SGHAT, FQNNGV. CDR3 length equals 14 residues. V trimming: 7 bases; J trimming: 9 bases; junction bases outside the gene matches: 9. CDR3 sequence (DNA): TGTGCCAGCACCTCGGGGACAGGGGAATCTGAGCAGTTCTTC. Amino acid sequence: CASTSGTGESEQFF.

The V gene is TRBV5-1, the J gene TRBJ2-5, with 14 nucleotides matching TRBD2. The CDR3 length is 18 residues. The V segment lost 1 base and the J segment 5 bases; nucleotides outside the gene matches: 10. CDR1 SGHRS and CDR2 YFSETQ come from the germline V gene. The DNA for the CDR3 is TGCGCCAGCAGCTTGCAAGGGACTAGCGGGAGAAGTTTGGAGACCCAGTACTTC. This sequence encodes CASSLQGTSGRSLETQYF.

This clonotype turned up a few times. This chain uses TRBV19 with TRBJ2-1; 12 positions match TRBD2. Per the germline V gene, CDR1 is LNHDA and CDR2 is SQIVND (reference sequence). The CDR3 covers 17 residues. The V segment lost 5 bases and the J segment 7 bases; nucleotides outside the gene matches: 12. This CDR3 is CASSLFYGTSGLNEQFF. The CDR3, as DNA: TGTGCCAGTAGTCTATTTTACGGGACTAGCGGGTTGAATGAGCAGTTCTTC.

The rearrangement uses TRBV28 and TRBJ2-7; maybe TRBD2 (5 bases). CDR3 length: 13 amino acids. CDR1 MDHEN and CDR2 SYDVKM come from the germline V gene. V was clipped by 2 bases and J by 10 bases, with 15 bases between them. For the CDR3, the DNA is TGTGCCAGCAGTTTAAAGCTAGCCCGACAACAGTACTTC. Its protein product is CASSLKLARQQYF.

The sample holds many counts of this clonotype. The V and J genes are TRBV7-6 and TRBJ1-6; no reliable D call. Trimming pared 1 base from V and 6 bases from J, leaving 4 bases between. Germline V gives CDR1 SGHVS, CDR2 FNYEAQ. CDR3 size: 13 residues. CDR3 DNA: TGTGCCAGCAGCTTAGAGCTTAATTCACCCCTCCACTTT. Residues: CASSLELNSPLHF.

This clonotype was detected a few times. V gene TRBV9 combines with J gene TRBJ1-1; D not certain. The CDR3 contains 14 residues. CDR1 and CDR2 (germline): SGDLS, YYNGEE. V dropped 0 bases and J dropped 0 bases, with 6 bases sitting between them. The CDR3 reads CASSVGHMNTEAFF. CDR3 DNA: TGTGCCAGCAGCGTAGGACACATGAACACTGAAGCTTTCTTT.

This clonotype was recorded many times. This sequence joins TRBV18 and TRBJ1-5; no definite D call. V lost 6 bases and J 3 bases, leaving 6 bases between the germline ends. In germline, CDR1 is KGHSH, CDR2 LQKENI. This CDR3 is 12 amino acids long. The CDR3 reads CASSPNNQPQHF. CDR3 nucleotide sequence: TGTGCCAGCTCCCCCAACAATCAGCCCCAGCATTTT. Filled out from reference TRBV18 and TRBJ1-5, the complete variable domain reads NAGVMQNPRHLVRRRGQEARLRCSPMKGHSHVYWYRQLPEEGLKFMVYLQKENIIDESGMPKERFSAEFPKEGPSILRIQQVVRGDSAAYFCASSPNNQPQHFGDGTRLSIL.

The genes are TRBV2 and TRBJ1-1, with a tentative D call TRBD1 (6 bases). Germline V gene sequence: CDR1 SNHLY, CDR2 FYNNEI. The length of the CDR3 is 13 residues. The V end lost 8 bases, the J end lost 4 bases, and 14 bases lay between the germline ends. This chain's CDR3 is CASGRGRATEAFF. CDR3 bases: TGTGCCAGCGGCAGGGGTAGGGCCACTGAAGCTTTCTTT.

V is TRBV7-9 and J is TRBJ1-1, with D unclear. Germline V gene data show CDR1 as SEHNR and CDR2 as FQNEAQ (reference sequence). This CDR3 region has 16 residues. The V gene lost 5 bases and the J gene lost 0 bases, with 16 bases spanning the gap. CDR3 bases: TGTGCCAGCAGCGGTAACGAATATCGGCTGAACACTGAAGCTTTCTTT. It translates to CASSGNEYRLNTEAFF.

This clonotype has only a few counts. The J gene is TRBJ2-7, the V gene TRBV11-3; TRBD1 matches 12 bases. This CDR3 region has 13 residues. The V segment lost 4 bases and the J segment 9 bases; nucleotides outside the gene matches: 4. Germline assignment: CDR1 SGHNT and CDR2 YENEEA. Written as DNA, the CDR3 is TGTGCCAGCAGCTCCGGGACAGGGGGCGCGCAGTACTTC. It encodes CASSSGTGGAQYF.

This clonotype came up many times. The CDR3 is CASSQSPAPGVNIQYF. In DNA form, the CDR3 reads TGTGCCAGCAGCCAATCCCCGGCCCCAGGGGTGAACATTCAGTACTTC. The chain uses TRBV3-1 and TRBJ2-4; D perhaps matches TRBD1 (6 bases). V was pared by 2 bases and J by 7 bases, with 18 bases between. The CDR3 has 16 amino acids. Germline lookup yields CDR1 LGHDT and CDR2 YNNKEL (reference sequence).

This clonotype was observed a few times. The chain has TRBV5-1 and TRBJ2-6; no firm D call. Germline values: CDR1 SGHRS, CDR2 YFSETQ. This CDR3 is built from 17 residues. V lost 7 bases and J lost 0, with 17 bases in between. The CDR3: CASGITDPLSGANVLTF. CDR3 DNA: TGCGCCAGCGGCATTACTGACCCTCTCTCTGGGGCCAACGTCCTGACTTTC. Full variable domain (remainder filled in from reference TRBV5-1 and TRBJ2-6): KAGVTQTPRYLIKTRGQQVTLSCSPISGHRSVSWYQQTPGQGLQFLFEYFSETQRNKGNFPGRFSGRQFSNSRSEMNVSTLELGDSALYLCASGITDPLSGANVLTFGAGSRLTVL.